Below are 24 T cell receptor beta chains sequenced from a single sample in a study of post-analysis software for immune sequencing data. Notes on the study in general: Patients used five TRBV segments, including TRBV5-6, TRBV5-1 and TRBV20-1, more often than controls.

Unique molecular identifiers were built into the TCR beta cDNA libraries. In TCRdb, the PCR reads were re-called with MiXCR into one record per CDR3 protein. The sample shows around 700,000 distinct CDR3 sequences, approximately 59% of them seen only once. Their specific antigens are unknown. The sample comprised blood. These TCRs come from a girl aged 2 to 9 with multiple sclerosis.

This clonotype was picked up a small number of times. V is TRBV6-5 and J is TRBJ2-3; the match to TRBD1 covers 10 bases. Germline loops: CDR1 MNHEY, CDR2 SVGAGI. The CDR3 loop spans 15 amino acids. The V and J ends lost 5 bases and 4 bases, in that order; junction bases with no gene match: 6. This chain's CDR3 is CASSTGQGGPDTQYF. Written as DNA, the CDR3 is TGTGCCAGCAGTACCGGACAGGGGGGCCCAGATACGCAGTATTTT.

The gene calls are TRBV7-9 and TRBJ2-2, with 7 bases matching TRBD1. This CDR3 is 15 amino acids long. Germline V CDR1 and CDR2: SEHNR, FQNEAQ (reference sequence). The V gene end was trimmed by 5 bases and the J gene end by 5 bases; junction bases not matched to a gene: 8. The CDR3 DNA reads TGTGCCAGCAGCACCCCGACAGGGAAAACCGGGGAGCTGTTTTTT. Its protein product is CASSTPTGKTGELFF.

This clonotype was observed once. This chain connects TRBV5-4 to TRBJ2-2, with 8 bases fitting TRBD1. V lost 4 bases and J lost 7; bases outside the gene matches: 3. This CDR3 spans 13 amino acids. Germline V gene sequence: CDR1 SGHNT, CDR2 YYREEE (reference sequence). The CDR3 reads CASSLTGVGELFF. The CDR3 DNA sequence: TGTGCCAGCAGCCTGACAGGGGTCGGGGAGCTGTTTTTT. The full variable domain, with the rest looked up from reference TRBV5-4 and TRBJ2-2, is ETGVTQSPTHLIKTRGQQVTLRCSSQSGHNTVSWYQQALGQGPQFIFQYYREEENGRGNFPPRFSGLQFPNYSSELNVNALELDDSALYLCASSLTGVGELFFGEGSRLTVL.

The chain carries TRBV10-1 and TRBJ2-1; 10 bases fit TRBD2. Germline CDR1 reads WNHNN; CDR2 reads SYGVQD (reference sequence). J was trimmed by 4 bases and V by 3 bases; bases with no gene match: 3. CDR3 length: 15 residues. CDR3 bases: TGCGCCAGCAGTGAAGCACTAGCGGGGTACAATGAGCAGTTCTTC. Protein sequence: CASSEALAGYNEQFF.

CDR3 protein: CASRHGADRYGYTF. CDR3 DNA: TGTGCCAGCAGGCATGGGGCGGACCGCTATGGCTACACCTTC. The chain is built from TRBV27 and TRBJ1-2; a possible D gene is TRBD1 (5 bases). V was clipped by 6 bases and J by 4 bases, with 15 bases between them. The CDR3 has 14 amino acids. The germline V gene encodes CDR1 MNHEY and CDR2 SMNVEV (reference sequence).

This clonotype was seen a few times. The genes are TRBV9 and TRBJ2-7; D tentatively fits TRBD1 or TRBD2 (5 bases each). CDR1 and CDR2 from the germline V gene are SGDLS and YYNGEE. This CDR3 spans 16 amino acids. Between the trimmed V and J ends, which lost 0 bases and 3 bases, there was a span of 16 bases. This chain's CDR3 is CASSVGGTVKRYEQYF. The CDR3 DNA is TGTGCCAGCAGCGTAGGGGGGACCGTAAAACGCTACGAGCAGTACTTC.

This clonotype was counted only a few times. V usage is TRBV11-2 and J usage is TRBJ2-1, with D maybe TRBD1 (7 bases). The CDR3 contains 15 residues. CDR1 is SGHAT and CDR2 is FQNNGV in the germline V gene. The germline V and J ends were trimmed by 3 bases and 8 bases, with 17 bases remaining between them. CDR3 bases: TGTGCCAGCAGCTTGCTTCAGGGGGGAGTACATGAGCAGTTCTTC. Translated: CASSLLQGGVHEQFF.

This chain uses TRBV7-9 with TRBJ1-2, with TRBD1 identical over 9 bases. Germline trimming cut 6 bases from V and 6 bases from J; bases unmatched to any gene: 17. This CDR3 comprises 17 residues. Germline loops: CDR1 SEHNR, CDR2 FQNEAQ (reference sequence). The CDR3 bases are TGTGCCAGCAGTGTAGCCGGGACAGGGTTGGCCACCGATGGCTACACCTTC. This codes for CASSVAGTGLATDGYTF.

This chain uses TRBV12-3 or TRBV12-4 with TRBJ1-1; the match to TRBD1 covers 7 bases. Losses at the gene ends were 5 bases for V and 4 bases for J; bases not matched to a gene: 4. The CDR3 runs to 13 residues. CDR3 loop: CASSRTGLTEAFF. In DNA form, the CDR3 reads TGTGCCAGCAGTCGGACAGGACTCACTGAAGCTTTCTTT.

The chain joins TRBV6-6 to TRBJ2-3, with D perhaps matching TRBD2 (5 bases). The CDR3 consists of 15 residues. Trimming removed 2 bases from V and 1 base from J, with 10 bases in between. The germline V gene encodes CDR1 MNHNY and CDR2 SVGAGI (reference sequence). The CDR3, as DNA: TGTGCCAGCAGTTACCAGCGGCCGGGCACAGATACGCAGTATTTT. It yields the protein CASSYQRPGTDTQYF.

This chain links TRBV20-1 with TRBJ1-5; D perhaps matches TRBD1 (5 bases). This CDR3 is built from 14 residues. Trimming stripped 2 bases from V and 1 base from J, with 9 bases between. Germline V gene data show CDR1 as DFQATT and CDR2 as SNEGSKA (reference sequence). The CDR3 spells CSARRAGSNQPQHF. In DNA, the CDR3 is TGCAGTGCTAGAAGGGCAGGGAGCAATCAGCCCCAGCATTTT.

The chain is built from TRBV18 and TRBJ1-2; TRBD1 matches at 7 bases. This CDR3 region has 14 residues. Germline loops: CDR1 KGHSH, CDR2 LQKENI. Germline trimming cut 6 bases from V and 7 bases from J; bases unmatched to any gene: 11. Here the CDR3 reads CASSRGQVRGGYTF. The CDR3 nucleotides read TGTGCCAGCTCCCGCGGACAGGTTAGAGGTGGCTACACCTTC.

V usage is TRBV6-5 and J usage is TRBJ1-1, with no clear D. This CDR3 region has 14 residues. The germline CDR1 and CDR2 sequences are MNHEY and SVGAGI. V lost 6 bases and J lost 1, with 12 bases in between. The CDR3 reads CASSYAAGNTEAFF. CDR3 bases: TGTGCCAGCAGCTACGCGGCGGGGAACACTGAAGCTTTCTTT.

As regards this clonotype: Just one base apart from a much larger clone, this may be a read error. V usage is TRBV6-4 and J usage is TRBJ2-1; 10 bases align to TRBD2. CDR3 length equals 15 residues. V gave up 0 bases and J gave up 6 bases; unmatched junction bases: 2. Germline CDR1 reads MRHNA; CDR2 reads SNTAGT. The CDR3 coding sequence is TGTGCCAGCAGTGACTCGGCTAGCGGGAGCAATGAGCAGTTCTTC. It translates to CASSDSASGSNEQFF.

V and J are TRBV4-1 and TRBJ2-1; the match to TRBD2 covers 8 bases. Germline loops: CDR1 MGHRA, CDR2 YSYEKL. V shed 0 bases and J 7 bases; nucleotides not matched to a gene: 11. The CDR3 length is 17 residues. The CDR3 bases are TGCGCCAGCAGCCAAGATGGGACGGGAGGGCCCCTAAATGAGCAGTTCTTC. Translation: CASSQDGTGGPLNEQFF.

The gene calls are TRBV6-5 and TRBJ2-5; 7 bases match TRBD2. Germline values: CDR1 MNHEY, CDR2 SVGAGI. The CDR3 totals 15 residues. Germline trimming cut 0 bases from V and 2 bases from J; bases unmatched to any gene: 3. CDR3 protein: CASSYSPSGQETQYF. The DNA of the CDR3 is TGTGCCAGCAGTTACTCGCCTAGCGGACAAGAGACCCAGTACTTC.

V usage is TRBV15 and J usage is TRBJ2-3; possibly TRBD1 for D (5 bases). This CDR3 region has 17 residues. V was cut by 0 bases and J by 1 base, with 14 bases left in between. CDR1 is LNHNV, CDR2 YYDKDF, per germline (reference sequence). The CDR3 DNA reads as TGTGCCACCAGCAGAGATCTCCCAGGGTCGGGCACAGATACGCAGTATTTT. This gives the protein CATSRDLPGSGTDTQYF.

This rearrangement joins TRBV2 to TRBJ1-4, with TRBD1 identical over 7 bases. The CDR3 covers 14 residues. Looked up from germline, CDR1 is SNHLY and CDR2 is FYNNEI. The J segment lost 8 bases and the V segment lost 5 bases, leaving 8 bases of the junction unmatched. CDR3 in DNA: TGTGCCAGCAGTACCCACAGGGGATCCGAAAAACTGTTTTTT. Translating it yields CASSTHRGSEKLFF.

The chain is built from TRBV20-1 and TRBJ1-5, with 7 bases that match TRBD1. Trimming cost V 5 bases and J 0 bases; bases outside gene matches: 1. CDR1 and CDR2 (germline): DFQATT, SNEGSKA (reference sequence). This CDR3 spans 13 amino acids. CDR3 in amino acids: CSAGDSSNQPQHF. The CDR3, as DNA: TGCAGTGCTGGGGACAGTAGCAATCAGCCCCAGCATTTT.

The chain is built from TRBV4-3 and TRBJ1-2; TRBD1 agrees at 8 bases. Trimming removed 1 base from V and 7 bases from J; junction bases left unmatched: 8. Germline V gene data show CDR1 as LGHNA and CDR2 as YSLEER. This CDR3 comprises 15 residues. In DNA, the CDR3 is TGCGCCAGCAGCCAAGCGCGGCAGGGGGCCGGTGGCTACACCTTC. It is translated as CASSQARQGAGGYTF.

The chain recombines TRBV15 with TRBJ2-7, with 7 bases identical to TRBD1. The CDR3 length is 13 residues. J lost 6 bases, V lost 6 bases, and 8 bases had no gene match. CDR1 LNHNV and CDR2 YYDKDF come from the germline V gene (reference sequence). CDR3 bases: TGTGCCACCAGTTTATGGGCAGGGGGCGAGCAGTACTTC. Its protein product is CATSLWAGGEQYF.

The J gene is TRBJ2-1, the V gene TRBV29-1; D might be TRBD2 (6 bases). Germline CDR1 is SQVTM and CDR2 is ANQGSEA. V gave up 4 bases and J gave up 8 bases, with 18 bases separating them. The CDR3 has 14 amino acids. CDR3 in DNA: TGCAGCGTTGTTGTACGGGGGTTTGGAGATGAGCAGTTCTTC. It codes for CSVVVRGFGDEQFF.

This clonotype came up a few times. The gene calls are TRBV28 and TRBJ2-7; D is ambiguous. The CDR3 totals 13 residues. The germline V gene encodes CDR1 MDHEN and CDR2 SYDVKM. V was clipped by 5 bases and J by 3 bases, with 11 bases between them. Written as DNA, the CDR3 is TGTGCCAGCAGTGTGGGGTTCCTCTACGAGCAGTACTTC. Its translation is CASSVGFLYEQYF. Filled out from reference TRBV28 and TRBJ2-7, the complete variable domain reads DVKVTQSSRYLVKRTGEKVFLECVQDMDHENMFWYRQDPGLGLRLIYFSYDVKMKEKGDIPEGYSVSREKKERFSLILESASTNQTSMYLCASSVGFLYEQYFGPGTRLTVT.

This clonotype was seen a handful of times. The chain employs TRBV20-1 and TRBJ2-4, with 8 bases lining up with TRBD2. With 3 bases clipped from V and 7 bases from J, the junction kept 26 bases outside the gene matches. Germline V gives CDR1 DFQATT, CDR2 SNEGSKA (reference sequence). The CDR3 has 20 amino acids. DNA for the CDR3: TGCAGTGCTAGTGCCTCCCGTAGCGGGGAGGGCCGGTTACCCCTGAACATTCAGTACTTC. Translating it yields CSASASRSGEGRLPLNIQYF.